This T cell receptor beta chain came from a study of cytomegalovirus exposure and HLA in healthy donors. Study conclusions and caveats: Indistinguishability led to the exclusion of some V segments, TRBV6-2 and TRBV6-3 included.

Comments on this clone: The antigen is not known.

In the PCR, 60 Vbeta and 13 Jbeta primers were used. Only in-frame clones appear in the TCRdb table, and some are missing; sequencing was by immunoSEQ multiplex PCR. The sample table sets out around 100,000 clones. Trimming removed 6 bases at V and 7 bases at J, with 15 bases between. Germline loops: CDR1 ENHRY, CDR2 SYGVKD. The CDR3 spans 14 residues. The sequenced material came from PBMCs. This clonotype was obtained from a man in his forties or fifties in good health and CMV-seropositive. The chain employs TRBV10-3 and TRBJ2-2, with D perhaps matching TRBD2 (5 bases). The CDR3 spells CAISEQVAGGELFF. The CDR3 DNA sequence: TGTGCCATCAGCGAGCAAGTTGCGGGCGGGGAGCTGTTTTTT.